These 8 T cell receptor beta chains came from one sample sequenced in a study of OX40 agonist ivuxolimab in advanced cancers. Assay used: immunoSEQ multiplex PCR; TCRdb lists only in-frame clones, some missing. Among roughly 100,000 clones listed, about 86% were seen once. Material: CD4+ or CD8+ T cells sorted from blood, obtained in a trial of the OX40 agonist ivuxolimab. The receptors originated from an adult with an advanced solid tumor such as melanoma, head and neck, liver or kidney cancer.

In DNA, the CDR3 is TGTGCCAGCAGTCATTCCGGGACAGGCCTTGAAAAACTGTTTTTT. Its protein is CASSHSGTGLEKLFF. This chain joins TRBV2 and TRBJ1-4; 8 positions agree with TRBD1. V lost 5 bases and J lost 7; bases outside the gene matches: 9. The CDR3 has 15 amino acids. Germline V lookup: CDR1 SNHLY, CDR2 FYNNEI.

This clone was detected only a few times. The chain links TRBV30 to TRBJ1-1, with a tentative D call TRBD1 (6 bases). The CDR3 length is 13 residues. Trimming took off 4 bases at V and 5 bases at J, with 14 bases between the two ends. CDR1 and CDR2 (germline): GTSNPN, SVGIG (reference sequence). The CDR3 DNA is TGTGCCTGGATACAGGGAAGTTGGACTGAAGCTTTCTTT. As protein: CAWIQGSWTEAFF.

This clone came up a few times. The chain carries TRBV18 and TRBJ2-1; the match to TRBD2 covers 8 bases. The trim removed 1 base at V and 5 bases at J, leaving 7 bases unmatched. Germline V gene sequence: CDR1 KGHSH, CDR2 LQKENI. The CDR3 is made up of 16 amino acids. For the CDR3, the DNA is TGTGCCAGCTCACCACAGCGGGAGACAGTCAACAATGAGCAGTTCTTC. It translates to CASSPQRETVNNEQFF.

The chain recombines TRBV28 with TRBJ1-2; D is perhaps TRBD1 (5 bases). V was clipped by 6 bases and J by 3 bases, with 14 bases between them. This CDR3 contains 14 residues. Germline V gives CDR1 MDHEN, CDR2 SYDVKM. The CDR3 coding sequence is TGTGCCAGCAGGCCCCCCGGGGGTGACTATGGCTACACCTTC. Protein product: CASRPPGGDYGYTF.

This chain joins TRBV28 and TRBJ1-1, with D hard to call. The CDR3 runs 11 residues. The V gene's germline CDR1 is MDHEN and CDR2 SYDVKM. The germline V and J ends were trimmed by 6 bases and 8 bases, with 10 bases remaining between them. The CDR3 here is CASSPSSEAFF. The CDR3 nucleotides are TGTGCCAGCAGCCCAAGTTCGGAAGCTTTCTTT.

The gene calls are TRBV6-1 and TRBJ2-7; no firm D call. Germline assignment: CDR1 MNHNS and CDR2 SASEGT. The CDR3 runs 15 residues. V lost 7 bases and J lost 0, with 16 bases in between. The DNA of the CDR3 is TGTGCCAGCACCGAAGGACCGAGGAGCTCCTACGAGCAGTACTTC. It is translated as CASTEGPRSSYEQYF.

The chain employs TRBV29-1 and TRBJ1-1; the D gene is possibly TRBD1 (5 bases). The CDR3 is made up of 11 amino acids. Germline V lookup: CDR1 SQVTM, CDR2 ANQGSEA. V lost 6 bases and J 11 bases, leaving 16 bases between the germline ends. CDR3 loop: CSVLTGAIAFF. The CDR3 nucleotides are TGCAGCGTCCTGACCGGGGCGATCGCTTTCTTT.

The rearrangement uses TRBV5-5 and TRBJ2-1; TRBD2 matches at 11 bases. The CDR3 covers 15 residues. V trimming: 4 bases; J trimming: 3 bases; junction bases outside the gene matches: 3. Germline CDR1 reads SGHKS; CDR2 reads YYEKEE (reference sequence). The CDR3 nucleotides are TGTGCCAGCAGCCTGGGACTAGCGGACTACAATGAGCAGTTCTTC. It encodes CASSLGLADYNEQFF.